This is a list of T cell receptor beta chains from one sample in a study of PD-1 blockade in classical Hodgkin lymphoma. TCRdb's table, derived via immunoSEQ multiplex PCR, lists solely in-frame clones and lacks some. The data show 25,000 to 30,000 clones, over 65% seen once. Material: peripheral blood mononuclear cells (PBMCs), obtained before the second cycle of nivolumab. The receptors come from a human donor with classical Hodgkin lymphoma. CDR3s include the opening cysteine and the closing phenylalanine or tryptophan. Each record gives: J gene, V gene, clone size, D gene, CDR3 DNA, CDR3 protein. D genes are given only for firm matches. Not all rows give a size; the values are once, few, many and, for expanded clones, a class.

J gene: TRBJ1-4; V gene: TRBV28; clone size: once; D gene: NA; CDR3 DNA: TGTGCCAGCAGCCATACGAGGCAAGGGGGTGAAAAACTGTTTTTT; CDR3 protein: CASSHTRQGGEKLFF
J gene: TRBJ1-2; V gene: TRBV28; clone size: few; D gene: TRBD1; CDR3 DNA: TGTGCCAGCAGTTGGACAGGCGGCTACACCTTC; CDR3 protein: CASSWTGGYTF
J gene: TRBJ2-5; V gene: TRBV19; clone size: NA; D gene: TRBD2; CDR3 DNA: TGTGCCAGTAGTCGTCAATTAGCGGGAATGGAAGAGACCCAGTACTTC; CDR3 protein: CASSRQLAGMEETQYF
J gene: TRBJ1-2; V gene: TRBV6-6; clone size: NA; D gene: NA; CDR3 DNA: TGTGCCAGCAGTTACTCGGGAGCCCCTTCTAACTATGGCTACACCTTC; CDR3 protein: CASSYSGAPSNYGYTF
J gene: TRBJ1-6; V gene: TRBV6-5; clone size: once; D gene: TRBD1; CDR3 DNA: TGTGCCAGCAGTTACCAGACAGGGGGATCACCCCTCCACTTT; CDR3 protein: CASSYQTGGSPLHF
J gene: TRBJ2-1; V gene: TRBV7-2; clone size: NA; D gene: TRBD2; CDR3 DNA: TGTGCCAGCAGCTCCGGGAGGAAGTATGAGCAGTTCTTC; CDR3 protein: CASSSGRKYEQFF
J gene: TRBJ2-4; V gene: TRBV9; clone size: NA; D gene: NA; CDR3 DNA: TGTGCCAGCAGCGAAAGACAGCCGCTAGCCAAAAACATTCAGTACTTC; CDR3 protein: CASSERQPLAKNIQYF
J gene: TRBJ1-5; V gene: TRBV2; clone size: NA; D gene: TRBD1; CDR3 DNA: TGTGCCAGCATTCCAACGCCCAGGGGGAATCAGCCCCAGCATTTT; CDR3 protein: CASIPTPRGNQPQHF
J gene: TRBJ2-5; V gene: TRBV6-5; clone size: NA; D gene: TRBD2; CDR3 DNA: TGTGCCAGCAAGACTAGCGCGGAGACCCAGTACTTC; CDR3 protein: CASKTSAETQYF
J gene: TRBJ2-5; V gene: TRBV7-2; clone size: once; D gene: TRBD2; CDR3 DNA: TGTGCCAGCAGCCCACGGAGCGGGGGGGCTAAGACCCAGTACTTC; CDR3 protein: CASSPRSGGAKTQYF
J gene: TRBJ2-2; V gene: TRBV2; clone size: NA; D gene: NA; CDR3 DNA: TGTGCCAGCAGGGCCTTTACGGGGAACACCGGGGAGCTGTTTTTT; CDR3 protein: CASRAFTGNTGELFF
J gene: TRBJ1-5; V gene: TRBV19; clone size: once; D gene: TRBD1; CDR3 DNA: TGTGCCAGTAGCCCGAGGCAGGGGGCGGGAAATCAGCCCCAGCATTTT; CDR3 protein: CASSPRQGAGNQPQHF
J gene: TRBJ2-5; V gene: TRBV9; clone size: NA; D gene: TRBD2; CDR3 DNA: TGTGCCAGCAGCGTAGGGTTGACTAGCCGGCAAGAGACCCAGTACTTC; CDR3 protein: CASSVGLTSRQETQYF
J gene: TRBJ2-1; V gene: TRBV7-2; clone size: NA; D gene: NA; CDR3 DNA: TGTGCCAGCAGCCAAGTCGGGACGGATTCCTACAATGAGCAGTTCTTC; CDR3 protein: CASSQVGTDSYNEQFF
J gene: TRBJ1-2; V gene: TRBV7-2; clone size: NA; D gene: TRBD1; CDR3 DNA: TGTGCCAGCAGCAGGGGACAGGGGGATGGCTACACCTTC; CDR3 protein: CASSRGQGDGYTF
J gene: TRBJ1-1; V gene: TRBV18; clone size: NA; D gene: NA; CDR3 DNA: TGTGCCAGCTCACCACAGTGGGGCACTGAAGCTTTCTTT; CDR3 protein: CASSPQWGTEAFF